This TCR beta chain was sequenced for a study of T cells after yellow fever vaccination. The CDR3 extends over 12 amino acids. General study points: From the bulk population, abundant clonotypes could contaminate and appear within FACS-sorted repertoires. Some clonotypes were seen in both the CD4 and the CD8 compartments. These made up a small share and likely arose from convergent recombination. Researchers report a weaker secondary response that nonetheless peaked faster, day 5 versus 15.

As for this clonotype: The antigen remains unidentified. At one end the junction does not follow the germline gene, possibly because of a read error.

TCRdb passed the 5' RACE reads through MiXCR, listing each CDR3 protein once. The sample holds around 590,000 distinct CDR3 sequences; 9% to 15% are singletons and the top ten take about 15%. This clonotype was sampled from a young man who received the YFV17D yellow fever vaccine. The material was PBMCs, obtained on the day of the yellow fever booster vaccination. This rearrangement joins TRBV12-3 or TRBV12-4 to TRBJ2-7, with 7 bases fitting TRBD1. CDR3 in amino acids: CASSTRTGPELF. The CDR3 nucleotides are TGTGCCAGCAGTACCCGGACAGGTCCTGAACTATTC.